A selection of T cell receptor beta chains follows, all from one sample in a study of cytomegalovirus exposure and HLA in healthy donors. Sequencing was performed with immunoSEQ multiplex PCR; in TCRdb, only in-frame clones are kept and a portion is missing. The profile shows about 59,000 clones, roughly 80% of them singletons. What was sequenced was PBMCs. These receptors came from a woman in her 40s in good health and CMV-seronegative. CDR3s include the opening cysteine and the closing phenylalanine or tryptophan. Each record gives: J gene, clone size, D gene, V gene, CDR3 protein, CDR3 DNA. A D gene is named only where the DNA matches it firmly. A row's size may be missing; if present it is once, few, many or a size class.

TRBJ2-7	-	-	TRBV7-9	CASSPSYEQYF	TGTGCCAGCAGCCCTTCCTACGAGCAGTACTTC
TRBJ2-4	once	-	TRBV11-2	CASSPRAGQNIQYF	TGTGCCAGCAGCCCTCGGGCAGGGCAAAACATTCAGTACTTC
TRBJ2-1	-	-	TRBV18	CASSPDLGDWHEQFF	TGTGCCAGCTCACCGGATTTGGGGGACTGGCATGAGCAGTTCTTC
TRBJ2-2	-	TRBD1	TRBV27	CASSNNRGFTNTGELFF	TGTGCCAGCAGCAATAACAGGGGGTTTACGAACACCGGGGAGCTGTTTTTT
TRBJ2-5	-	-	TRBV30	CAFSDLGGETQYF	TGTGCCTTCTCGGACCTCGGCGGGGAGACCCAGTACTTC
TRBJ2-1	-	TRBD1	TRBV30	CAWKRDSNEQFF	TGTGCCTGGAAAAGGGACAGCAATGAGCAGTTCTTC
TRBJ2-7	-	-	TRBV5-5	CASSDYYEQYF	TGTGCCAGCAGCGACTACTACGAGCAGTACTTC
TRBJ2-5	-	-	TRBV19	CASSSGSLGETQYF	TGTGCCAGTAGTAGCGGGTCTCTCGGGGAGACCCAGTACTTC
TRBJ1-1	-	-	TRBV27	CASSSQGNTEAFF	TGTGCCAGCAGTTCACAGGGGAACACTGAAGCTTTCTTT
TRBJ1-1	-	-	TRBV6-6	CASSYPSLGPNTEAFF	TGTGCCAGCAGTTACCCTTCTTTGGGGCCGAACACTGAAGCTTTCTTT
TRBJ1-1	-	-	TRBV5-1	CASSLAEFTEAFF	TGCGCCAGCAGCTTGGCCGAGTTCACTGAAGCTTTCTTT
TRBJ2-7	-	TRBD1	TRBV5-6	CASSLWLRGTYEQYF	TGTGCCAGCAGCTTGTGGCTCAGGGGGACCTACGAGCAGTACTTC
TRBJ1-3	-	TRBD1	TRBV13	CASRLQGGGGNTIYF	TGTGCCAGCAGATTACAGGGGGGAGGTGGAAACACCATATATTTT
TRBJ2-1	-	TRBD2	TRBV27	CASIRLAGVPEQFF	TGTGCCAGCATCAGACTAGCGGGAGTCCCTGAGCAGTTCTTC
TRBJ2-5	few	-	TRBV4-3	CASSQGLGAGIQETQYF	TGCGCCAGCAGCCAAGGACTGGGGGCAGGTATCCAAGAGACCCAGTACTTC
TRBJ2-1	-	TRBD2	TRBV27	CASSRIMVREREDTMQQFF	TGTGCCAGCAGTCGCATTATGGTCCGGGAGCGGGAGGATACAATGCAGCAGTTCTTC
TRBJ2-1	-	TRBD2	TRBV5-6	CASSDKRGAYNEQFF	TGTGCCAGCAGCGACAAGCGGGGGGCCTACAATGAGCAGTTCTTC
TRBJ2-7	-	-	TRBV19	CASSADSPYEQYF	TGTGCCAGTAGTGCCGACAGTCCCTACGAGCAGTACTTC
TRBJ2-4	-	-	TRBV28	CASSLSRGRNIQYF	TGTGCCAGCAGTTTATCCAGAGGGAGGAACATTCAGTACTTC
TRBJ1-1	-	-	TRBV27	CASSLGLWAMNTEAFF	TGTGCCAGCAGTTTGGGACTCTGGGCAATGAACACTGAAGCTTTCTTT
TRBJ1-1	once	-	TRBV2	CASSEQGAGVTEAFF	TGTGCCAGCAGTGAACAAGGGGCAGGGGTGACTGAAGCTTTCTTT
TRBJ2-7	-	-	TRBV27	CASSLSSGSLVYEQYF	TGTGCCAGCAGTTTATCAAGTGGGAGTCTGGTCTACGAGCAGTACTTC
TRBJ1-3	few	TRBD1	TRBV28	CASSPYTGGSGNTIYF	TGTGCCAGCAGTCCATACACAGGGGGAAGTGGAAACACCATATATTTT
TRBJ2-4	-	-	TRBV6-6	CASRNRTGGKNIQYF	TGTGCCAGCAGGAATCGGACCGGAGGCAAGAACATTCAGTACTTC
TRBJ2-1	-	-	TRBV7-8	CASSLGTGSNEQFF	TGTGCCAGCAGCTTAGGGACGGGGTCTAATGAGCAGTTCTTC
TRBJ2-3	-	TRBD1	TRBV7-2	CASSLYRGADTQYF	TGTGCCAGCAGCTTGTACAGGGGAGCGGATACGCAGTATTTT
TRBJ2-4	-	TRBD1	TRBV27	CASSLDRAGQNIQYF	TGTGCCAGCAGTTTAGACAGGGCAGGACAAAACATTCAGTACTTC
TRBJ2-5	few	TRBD1	TRBV4-1	CASSQESTGYQETQYF	TGCGCCAGCAGCCAAGAGTCGACAGGGTATCAAGAGACCCAGTACTTC
TRBJ2-5	-	-	TRBV13	CASSRTLETQYF	TGTGCCAGCAGCCGTACTCTAGAGACCCAGTACTTC
TRBJ2-3	-	-	TRBV11-2	CASSITDYTDTQYF	TGTGCCAGCAGCATTACTGATTACACAGATACGCAGTATTTT
TRBJ2-3	-	-	TRBV4-3	CASSQEGGLSTDTQYF	TGCGCCAGCAGCCAAGAGGGGGGACTCAGCACAGATACGCAGTATTTT
TRBJ2-3	-	TRBD2	TRBV6-1	CASSGLLAGGTDTQYF	TGTGCCAGCAGTGGTTTACTAGCGGGAGGGACAGATACGCAGTATTTT
TRBJ1-4	-	-	TRBV7-8	CASSLWLTATNEKLFF	TGTGCCAGCAGCCTTTGGTTGACAGCCACTAATGAAAAACTGTTTTTT
TRBJ2-5	once	TRBD2	TRBV14	CASSILAGGVETQYF	TGTGCCAGCAGCATACTAGCGGGAGGCGTGGAGACCCAGTACTTC
TRBJ1-1	-	TRBD1	TRBV27	CASSWDRATEAFF	TGTGCCAGCAGCTGGGACAGGGCCACTGAAGCTTTCTTT
TRBJ1-2	-	TRBD1	TRBV7-8	CASSRTGMREQGYTF	TGTGCCAGCAGCCGGACAGGGATGAGGGAGCAGGGCTACACCTTC
TRBJ2-1	few	-	TRBV10-3	CAISESIRVLSGLGRDEQFF	TGTGCCATCAGTGAGTCGATACGGGTGCTGAGCGGTCTTGGCCGGGATGAGCAGTTCTTC
TRBJ1-1	-	-	TRBV5-1	CASGQGNTEAFF	TGCGCCAGCGGCCAGGGGAACACTGAAGCTTTCTTT
TRBJ1-4	-	TRBD1	TRBV30	CAWGDRVIGVGEKLFF	TGTGCCTGGGGGGACAGGGTGATCGGGGTTGGCGAAAAACTGTTTTTT
TRBJ2-3	-	TRBD1	TRBV9	CASKSSPGQGVTDTQYF	TGTGCCAGCAAGTCCTCGCCGGGACAGGGCGTGACAGATACGCAGTATTTT
TRBJ2-6	-	-	TRBV6-5	CASSSGYSGANVLTF	TGTGCCAGCAGTTCAGGGTACTCTGGGGCCAACGTCCTGACTTTC
TRBJ2-1	-	-	TRBV6-1	CASSGRDLLTYNEQFF	TGTGCCAGCAGTGGCCGGGACTTATTAACCTACAATGAGCAGTTCTTC
TRBJ2-2	-	TRBD1	TRBV2	CASIKTGANTGELFF	TGTGCCAGCATAAAGACAGGGGCGAACACCGGGGAGCTGTTTTTT
TRBJ1-4	-	-	TRBV27	CASSSRRGWEEKLFF	TGTGCCAGCAGTTCCCGACGGGGTTGGGAAGAAAAACTGTTTTTT
TRBJ1-2	few	TRBD1	TRBV5-6	CASSFGTGAYGYTF	TGTGCCAGCAGCTTCGGGACAGGGGCCTATGGCTACACCTTC
TRBJ2-3	-	TRBD1	TRBV2	CASSARQGTTDTQYF	TGTGCCAGCAGTGCTCGACAGGGGACCACAGATACGCAGTATTTT
TRBJ2-7	-	-	TRBV5-1	CASSLTGTPYEQYF	TGCGCCAGCAGCTTAACCGGGACACCTTACGAGCAGTACTTC
TRBJ1-2	-	-	TRBV5-4	CASSLGGRLDYGYTF	TGTGCCAGCAGCTTGGGGGGGCGTTTGGACTATGGCTACACCTTC